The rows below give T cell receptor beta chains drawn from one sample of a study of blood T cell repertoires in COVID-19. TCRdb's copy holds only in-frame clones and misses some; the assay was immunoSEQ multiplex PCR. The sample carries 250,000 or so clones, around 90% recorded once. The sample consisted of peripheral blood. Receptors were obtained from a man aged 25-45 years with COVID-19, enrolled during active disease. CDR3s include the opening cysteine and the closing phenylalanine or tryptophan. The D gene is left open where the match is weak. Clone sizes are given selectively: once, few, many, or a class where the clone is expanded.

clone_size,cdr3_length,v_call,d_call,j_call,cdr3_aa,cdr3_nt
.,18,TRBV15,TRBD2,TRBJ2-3,CATSRDPIAGGRTDTQYF,TGTGCCACCAGCAGAGATCCCATAGCGGGGGGTCGCACAGATACGCAGTATTTT
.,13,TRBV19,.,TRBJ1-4,CASSRGGYEKLFF,TGTGCCAGTAGTCGCGGCGGATATGAAAAACTGTTTTTT
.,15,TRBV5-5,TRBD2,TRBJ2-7,CASSAQVAGFYEQYF,TGTGCCAGCAGCGCTCAGGTAGCGGGGTTCTACGAGCAGTACTTC
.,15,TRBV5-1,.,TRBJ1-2,CASSLGQLRKDGYTF,TGCGCCAGCAGCTTAGGACAGCTTAGGAAGGATGGCTACACCTTC
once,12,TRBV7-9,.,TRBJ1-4,CASSLLGEKLFF,TGTGCCAGCAGCCTCCTCGGTGAAAAACTGTTTTTT
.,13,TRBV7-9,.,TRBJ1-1,CASRGTGTTEAFF,TGTGCCAGCAGGGGAACAGGTACAACTGAAGCTTTCTTT
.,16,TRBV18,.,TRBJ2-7,CASSPLLLGGNYEQYF,TGTGCCAGCTCACCCCTTCTGTTGGGGGGAAACTACGAGCAGTACTTC
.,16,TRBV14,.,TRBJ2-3,CASSQVAEASTDTQYF,TGTGCCAGCAGCCAAGTTGCGGAAGCTAGCACAGATACGCAGTATTTT
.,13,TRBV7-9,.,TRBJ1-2,CASSLHSRYGYTF,TGTGCCAGCAGCTTACACAGCCGCTATGGCTACACCTTC
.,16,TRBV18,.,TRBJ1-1,CASSPPMGIMNTEAFF,TGTGCCAGCTCACCACCGATGGGCATCATGAACACTGAAGCTTTCTTT
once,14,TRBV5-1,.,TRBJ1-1,CASSYPRENTEAFF,TGCGCCAGCAGCTACCCCCGGGAGAACACTGAAGCTTTCTTT
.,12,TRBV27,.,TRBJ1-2,CASSLQGYGYTF,TGTGCCAGCAGTTTACAGGGTTATGGCTACACCTTC
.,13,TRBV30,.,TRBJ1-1,CAWSFGTGAETFF,.
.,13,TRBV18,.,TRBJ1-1,CASSLGSNTEAFF,TGTGCCAGCTCACTGGGCTCGAACACTGAAGCTTTCTTT
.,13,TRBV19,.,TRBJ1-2,CASRRGLNYGYTF,TGTGCCAGTCGACGCGGACTGAACTATGGCTACACCTTC
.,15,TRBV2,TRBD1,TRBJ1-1,CASSEVAGGNTEAFF,TGTGCCAGCAGTGAAGTCGCAGGGGGGAACACTGAAGCTTTCTTT
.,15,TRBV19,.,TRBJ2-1,CASSKNTPAYNEQFF,TGTGCCAGTAGTAAAAACACACCAGCCTACAATGAGCAGTTCTTC
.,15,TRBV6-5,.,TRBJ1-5,CASSYGHPSNQPQHF,TGTGCCAGCAGTTACGGCCACCCTAGCAATCAGCCCCAGCATTTT
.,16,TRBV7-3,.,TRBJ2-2,CASSGRQVTNTGELFF,TGTGCCAGCAGCGGAAGACAGGTGACGAACACCGGGGAGCTGTTTTTT
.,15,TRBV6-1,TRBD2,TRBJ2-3,CASSDLAGVTDTQYF,TGTGCCAGCAGTGACCTAGCGGGGGTTACAGATACGCAGTATTTT
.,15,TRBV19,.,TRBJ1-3,CASKSFGGAGNTIYF,TGTGCCAGTAAGAGCTTCGGGGGGGCCGGAAACACCATATATTTT
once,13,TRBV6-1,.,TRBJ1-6,CASSEVSRSPLHF,TGTGCCAGCAGTGAAGTGTCCCGTTCACCCCTCCACTTT
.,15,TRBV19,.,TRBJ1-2,CASSMRDRTGGGYTF,TGTGCCAGTAGTATGAGGGACCGGACCGGGGGAGGCTACACCTTC
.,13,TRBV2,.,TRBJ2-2,CASNPTRTGELFF,TGTGCCAGCAACCCGACTCGTACCGGGGAGCTGTTTTTT
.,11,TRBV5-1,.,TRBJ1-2,CASSLADGYTF,TGCGCCAGCAGCTTAGCTGATGGCTACACCTTC
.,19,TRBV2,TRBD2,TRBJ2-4,CASSARTSGGLVAKNIQYF,TGTGCCAGCAGTGCGAGGACTAGCGGGGGGCTAGTAGCCAAAAACATTCAGTACTTC
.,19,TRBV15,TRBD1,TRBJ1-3,CATSRDIGTGAISGNTIYF,TGTGCCACCAGCAGAGATATAGGGACAGGGGCTATCTCTGGAAACACCATATATTTT
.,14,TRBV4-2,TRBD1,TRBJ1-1,CASSYRGEGTEAFF,TGTGCCAGCAGCTACAGGGGAGAGGGGACTGAAGCTTTCTTT
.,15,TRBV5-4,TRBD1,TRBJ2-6,CASSRQGTGANVLTF,TGTGCCAGCAGCAGACAGGGGACTGGGGCCAACGTCCTGACTTTC
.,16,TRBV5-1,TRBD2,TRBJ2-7,CASRGTSGSNSYEQYF,TGCGCCAGCAGGGGGACTAGCGGGTCAAACTCCTACGAGCAGTACTTC
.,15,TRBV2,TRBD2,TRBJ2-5,CASSPPVGGGKTQYF,TGTGCCAGCAGTCCCCCAGTGGGCGGGGGTAAGACCCAGTACTTC
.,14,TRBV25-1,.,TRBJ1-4,CASSDRRSNEKLFF,TGTGCCAGCAGTGACCGGCGGAGCAATGAAAAACTGTTTTTT
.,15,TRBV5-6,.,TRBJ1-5,CASSLAGWSNQPQHF,TGTGCCAGCAGCCTGGCGGGTTGGAGCAATCAGCCCCAGCATTTT
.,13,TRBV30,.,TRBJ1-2,CALKSRANYGYTF,TGTGCCTTAAAAAGCAGGGCCAACTATGGCTACACCTTC
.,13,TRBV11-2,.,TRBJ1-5,CASSLERNQPQHF,TGTGCCAGCAGCTTAGAGAGGAATCAGCCCCAGCATTTT
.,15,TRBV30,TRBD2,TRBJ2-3,CAWSLQTSAADTQYF,TGTGCCTGGAGTTTACAGACTAGCGCCGCAGATACGCAGTATTTT
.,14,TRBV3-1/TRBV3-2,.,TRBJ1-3,CASSPTVSGNTIYF,TGTGCCAGCAGCCCAACAGTCTCTGGAAACACCATATATTTT
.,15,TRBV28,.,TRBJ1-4,CASSSLNRFNEKLFF,TGTGCCAGCAGTTCGTTAAACCGGTTCAATGAAAAACTGTTTTTT
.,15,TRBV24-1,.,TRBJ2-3,CATSDPRVGADTQYF,TGTGCCACCAGTGACCCCAGGGTAGGCGCAGATACGCAGTATTTT
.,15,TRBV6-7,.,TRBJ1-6,CASSRSVPGSSPLHF,TGTGCCAGCAGTCGGTCGGTCCCCGGGAGTTCACCCCTCCACTTT
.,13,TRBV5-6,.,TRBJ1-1,CASSLGGDPPPFF,TGTGCCAGCAGCTTGGGGGGGGACCCACCCCCTTTCTTT
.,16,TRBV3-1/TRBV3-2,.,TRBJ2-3,CASSHTGRETVDTQYF,TGTGCCAGCAGCCACACGGGAAGGGAAACCGTTGATACGCAGTATTTT
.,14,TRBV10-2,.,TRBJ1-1,CASTVTGGNTEAFF,TGCGCCAGCACCGTGACAGGAGGGAACACTGAAGCTTTCTTT
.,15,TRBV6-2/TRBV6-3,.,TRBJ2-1,CASSHLRDTNNEQFF,TGTGCCAGCAGTCATTTACGGGACACCAACAATGAGCAGTTCTTC
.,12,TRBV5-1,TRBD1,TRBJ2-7,CASSWDRAEQYF,TGCGCCAGCAGCTGGGACAGGGCAGAGCAGTACTTC